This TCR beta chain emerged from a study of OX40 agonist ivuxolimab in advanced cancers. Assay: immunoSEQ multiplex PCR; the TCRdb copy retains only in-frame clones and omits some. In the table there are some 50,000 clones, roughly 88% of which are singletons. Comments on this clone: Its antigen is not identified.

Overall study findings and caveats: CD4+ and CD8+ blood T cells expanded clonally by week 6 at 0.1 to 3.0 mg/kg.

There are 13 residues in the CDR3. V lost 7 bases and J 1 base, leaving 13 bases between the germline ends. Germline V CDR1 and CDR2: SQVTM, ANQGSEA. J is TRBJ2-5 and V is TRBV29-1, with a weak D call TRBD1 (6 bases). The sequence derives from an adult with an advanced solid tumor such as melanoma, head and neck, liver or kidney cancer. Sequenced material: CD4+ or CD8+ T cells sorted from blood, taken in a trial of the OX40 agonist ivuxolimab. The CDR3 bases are TGCAGCGGGAGTGGGGACATCCAAGAGACCCAGTACTTC. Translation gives CSGSGDIQETQYF.